This paragraph reports one TCR beta chain. The antigen remains unidentified. This CDR3 region has 16 residues. CDR1 SNHLY and CDR2 FYNNEI come from the germline V gene. J was trimmed by 1 base and V by 7 bases; bases with no gene match: 9. Survey-level resolution applied to immunoSEQ assay v3.0. Target depth was about 35,000-50,000 T-cell genomes per sample. Measured with immunoSEQ multiplex PCR; TCRdb has only the in-frame clones, and not every one. The data contain under 25,000 clones, roughly 80% of them singletons. This record belongs to a study of long-term antiretroviral therapy in people with HIV. Whole-study results and caveats: Clones that had undergone expansion before ART dominated the repertoire at all time points.

The clonotype comes from a man aged 35-49 years with HIV. Source: unsorted PBMCs, taken 1.6 years after starting antiretroviral therapy. The chain recombines TRBV2 with TRBJ2-3; 9 bases are shared with TRBD2. In nucleotides, the CDR3 is TGTGCCAGCAAAACCCAGCGGACTAGCGGCACAGATACGCAGTATTTT. Its translation: CASKTQRTSGTDTQYF.